The 10 T cell receptor beta chains listed next were all sequenced from one sample in a study of cytomegalovirus exposure and HLA in healthy donors. With 60 Vbeta and 13 Jbeta primers, the PCR was carried out. Data came from immunoSEQ multiplex PCR; TCRdb stores just in-frame clones and leaves some out. Among about 110,000 clones listed, around four fifths were seen once. The material sequenced was PBMCs. All receptors derive from a woman between 40 and 55 years old in good health and CMV-seropositive.

This sequence joins TRBV21-1 and TRBJ2-5; whether TRBD2, the table's D call, matches the DNA was not checked. TRBV21-1 represents a pseudogene. The CDR3 totals 12 residues. The CDR3 spells CASSNWSETQYF. CDR3 sequence (DNA): TGTGCCAGCAGCAACTGGAGCGAGACCCAGTACTTC.

This chain links TRBV11-2 with TRBJ2-5; 11 bases line up with TRBD2. This CDR3 contains 16 residues. The trim removed 5 bases at V and 4 bases at J, leaving 9 bases unmatched. Germline CDR1 is SGHAT and CDR2 is FQNNGV. In DNA, the CDR3 is TGTGCCAGCAGCCGACTAGCGGGGAGGTTGGGAGAGACCCAGTACTTC. Translated: CASSRLAGRLGETQYF.

The gene calls are TRBV7-9 and TRBJ1-1; D perhaps matches TRBD1 (6 bases). The CDR3 consists of 14 residues. Deletions cut 5 bases from V and 3 bases from J, with 13 bases between. Germline V gene data show CDR1 as SEHNR and CDR2 as FQNEAQ (reference sequence). For the CDR3, the DNA is TGTGCCAGCAGCATGCTGGGGGCTTACACTGAAGCTTTCTTT. As protein: CASSMLGAYTEAFF.

The chain has TRBV7-6 and TRBJ2-7; D may be TRBD1 (5 bases). Trimming removed 5 bases from V and 2 bases from J, with 13 bases in between. Per the germline V gene, CDR1 is SGHVS and CDR2 is FNYEAQ. The CDR3 sequence is 14 residues long. The CDR3 loop reads CASSPSPTAYEQYF. DNA for the CDR3: TGTGCCAGCAGCCCTTCCCCGACAGCCTACGAGCAGTACTTC.

J is TRBJ1-6 and V is TRBV9; D possibly corresponds to TRBD1 (5 bases). Germline CDR1 reads SGDLS; CDR2 reads YYNGEE. This CDR3 is built from 15 residues. V lost 4 bases, J lost 6 bases, and 14 bases lay in between. The CDR3 bases are TGTGCCAGCAGCCCGTCGGGGGGTTTTAATTCACCCCTCCACTTT. Amino acids: CASSPSGGFNSPLHF.

The rearrangement links TRBV18 to TRBJ2-1, with 9 bases identical to TRBD1. CDR1 and CDR2 from the germline V gene are KGHSH and LQKENI. J lost 14 bases, V lost 1 base, and 3 bases had no gene match. The CDR3 is 12 amino acids. The CDR3 here is CASSPRTGEKFF. The CDR3 region has the DNA TGTGCCAGCTCACCACGGACAGGGGAAAAGTTCTTC.

The chain uses TRBV7-2 and TRBJ1-4; TRBD1 matches 7 bases. The CDR3 totals 14 residues. Germline V CDR1 and CDR2: SGHTA, FQGNSA. J gave up 4 bases and V 5 bases, and 4 bases lay outside the gene matches. CDR3 nucleotides: TGTGCCAGCAGCCCAGGGGGGCATAATGAAAAACTGTTTTTT. Encoded protein: CASSPGGHNEKLFF.

As regards this clone: Distinct nucleotide sequences in the sample also encode this CDR3. The chain has TRBV9 and TRBJ1-6; D call uncertain. The CDR3 totals 13 residues. Germline CDR1 reads SGDLS; CDR2 reads YYNGEE. The V and J ends lost 1 base and 13 bases respectively, with 12 bases between them. CDR3 region: CASSVTPTLPLHF. CDR3 in DNA: TGTGCCAGCAGCGTAACCCCAACTCTCCCCCTCCACTTT.

The chain couples TRBV9 to TRBJ2-3; the match to TRBD2 covers 11 bases. V lost 0 bases, J lost 7 bases, and 4 bases stayed unmatched. Germline CDR1 is SGDLS and CDR2 is YYNGEE. The CDR3 has 15 residues. Written as DNA, the CDR3 is TGTGCCAGCAGCGTAGTTCCTAGCGGGGGGAATACGCAGTATTTT. Translating gives CASSVVPSGGNTQYF. Filled out from reference TRBV9 and TRBJ2-3, the complete variable domain reads DSGVTQTPKHLITATGQRVTLRCSPRSGDLSVYWYQQSLDQGLQFLIQYYNGEERAKGNILERFSAQQFPDLHSELNLSSLELGDSALYFCASSVVPSGGNTQYFGPGTRLTVL.

The genes are TRBV9 and TRBJ1-4; 9 bases fit TRBD1. This CDR3 spans 17 amino acids. J lost 5 bases, V lost 2 bases, and 10 bases had no gene match. Germline V gene data show CDR1 as SGDLS and CDR2 as YYNGEE. The CDR3 protein is CASSVGLSGQGNEKLFF. The CDR3 DNA sequence: TGTGCCAGCAGCGTGGGCTTATCGGGACAGGGAAATGAAAAACTGTTTTTT.